The present T cell receptor beta chain was sequenced within a study of T cells in localized non-small cell lung cancer. Study-level results: A median around 57 of the top 100 tumor clones appeared in adjacent lung. Owing to sequencing of a solitary tumor region, heterogeneity cannot be discounted.

V lost 5 bases to trimming and J lost 5 bases; unmatched junction nucleotides: 7. The CDR3 covers 15 residues. From germline, CDR1 is SNHLY and CDR2 FYNNEI. Sequencing was performed with immunoSEQ multiplex PCR; in TCRdb, only in-frame clones are kept and a portion is missing. The sample holds around 83,000 clones, roughly 75% seen once. Concerning this clone: Its antigen is unidentified.

Material: PBMCs, obtained before any cancer treatment. V and J are TRBV2 and TRBJ2-1; 9 bases match TRBD2. The TCR sequence derives from a man between 35 and 75 years old with stage II squamous cell lung carcinoma. CDR3 in DNA: TGTGCCAGCAGTTCCGGGACTAGCCGGCACAATGAGCAGTTCTTC. Amino acid sequence: CASSSGTSRHNEQFF.